The 24 T cell receptor beta chains presented below share a single source sample, sequenced in a study of blood T cells in healthy people across ages. Alongside a J-beta primer mix, a sample-barcoded 5' primer served in a second PCR lasting about 7 to 11 cycles. TCRdb passed the 5' RACE reads through MiXCR, listing each CDR3 protein once. The sample yields 650,000 to 1,000,000 distinct CDR3 sequences, around 34% seen once. The sequencing input was blood. The receptors here all came from a man younger than 35 in good health.

This chain connects TRBV11-2 to TRBJ2-5; a weak D match, TRBD2 (5 bases). The V end was cut by 5 bases, the J end by 0 bases, with 19 bases between. The CDR3 is 17 amino acids. Germline V lookup: CDR1 SGHAT, CDR2 FQNNGV. The CDR3 DNA reads TGTGCCAGCAGCCCCCCGATGGGAGCGATGTACCAAGAGACCCAGTACTTC. Residues: CASSPPMGAMYQETQYF.

This clonotype was counted only a few times. The CDR3 DNA sequence: TGTGCCAGCAGACAGACTACAACAGATACGCAGTATTTT. Translation gives CASRQTTTDTQYF. The chain is built from TRBV12-3 or TRBV12-4 and TRBJ2-3, with D perhaps TRBD2 (5 bases). This CDR3 is built from 13 residues. V lost 6 bases and J 3 bases, leaving 10 bases between the germline ends.

The V and J genes are TRBV7-9 and TRBJ2-5; D is ambiguous. TRBJ2-7 matches the DNA end more closely, so the J call is doubtful. Germline V gene data show CDR1 as SEHNR and CDR2 as FQNEAQ (reference sequence). The CDR3 contains 13 residues. The CDR3 nucleotides are TGTGCCAGCAGCTTAGACGTCCCTAGCGAGCAGTACTTC. Residues: CASSLDVPSEQYF.

The chain has TRBV12-5 and TRBJ1-1, with D unclear. This CDR3 region has 13 residues. The V end lost 5 bases, the J end lost 2 bases, and 9 bases lay between the germline ends. Germline V gene data show CDR1 as LGHNT and CDR2 as FRNRAP. The CDR3 here is CASGPAGNTEAFF. CDR3 in DNA: TGTGCTAGTGGTCCCGCGGGTAACACTGAAGCTTTCTTT.

The gene calls are TRBV9 and TRBJ1-1, with D perhaps TRBD1 (5 bases). CDR1 and CDR2 (germline): SGDLS, YYNGEE. The CDR3 runs to 16 residues. Trimming removed 0 bases at V and 1 base at J, with 13 bases between. The CDR3 spells CASSVGRGRRNTEAFF. CDR3 DNA sequence: TGTGCCAGCAGCGTAGGGAGGGGCAGGAGGAACACTGAAGCTTTCTTT.

V and J are TRBV7-6 and TRBJ2-7, with 7 bases lining up with TRBD1. The germline CDR1 and CDR2 sequences are SGHVS and FNYEAQ. Germline trimming cut 3 bases from V and 2 bases from J; bases unmatched to any gene: 10. The length of the CDR3 is 16 residues. CDR3 region: CASSLERQGVTYEQYF. The CDR3 DNA sequence: TGTGCCAGCAGCTTGGAGCGACAGGGAGTGACCTACGAGCAGTACTTC.

The V call is TRBV6-5, the J call TRBJ1-1, with D uncertain. Germline V CDR1 and CDR2: MNHEY, SVGAGI. The CDR3 has 15 residues. V was shortened by 6 bases and J by 0 bases, with 14 bases between the two germline ends. The CDR3 reads CASSQKGPLNTEAFF. In DNA, the CDR3 is TGTGCCAGCAGCCAGAAAGGACCGCTGAACACTGAAGCTTTCTTT.

The chain couples TRBV5-1 to TRBJ2-5; D perhaps matches TRBD1 (6 bases). Trimming pared 4 bases from V and 5 bases from J, leaving 15 bases between. The length of the CDR3 is 14 residues. Germline CDR1 and CDR2: SGHRS and YFSETQ. CDR3 amino acids: CASSLGQGPETQYF. DNA for the CDR3: TGCGCCAGCAGCCTCGGGCAGGGGCCCGAGACCCAGTACTTC.

The chain uses TRBV3-1 and TRBJ1-2; the D is unclear. This CDR3 spans 15 amino acids. Trimming stripped 4 bases from V and 7 bases from J, with 19 bases between. The germline CDR1 and CDR2 sequences are LGHDT and YNNKEL (reference sequence). The CDR3 loop reads CASSLPGNRVGGYTF. The CDR3 nucleotides read TGTGCCAGCAGCCTCCCGGGTAATCGGGTCGGTGGCTACACCTTC.

This clonotype was counted only a few times. V gene TRBV20-1 combines with J gene TRBJ2-4; D might be TRBD2 (7 bases). CDR1 and CDR2 (germline): DFQATT, SNEGSKA (reference sequence). This CDR3 has 14 amino acids. V was trimmed by 0 bases and J by 7 bases, leaving 13 bases between them. The CDR3 protein is CSARESGEGNIQYF. The CDR3 DNA reads TGCAGTGCTAGAGAGTCAGGGGAGGGGAACATTCAGTACTTC.

The rearrangement joins TRBV5-5 to TRBJ2-1; tentatively, D is TRBD1 or TRBD2 (9 bases each). Germline-derived CDR1 and CDR2 are SGHKS and YYEKEE (reference sequence). This CDR3 has 18 amino acids. Trimming took 1 base from V and 5 from J, leaving 22 bases between them. CDR3 loop: CASSLWDRVAGVHNEQFF. As DNA, the CDR3 is TGTGCCAGCAGCTTGTGGGACAGGGTAGCGGGGGTACACAATGAGCAGTTCTTC.

The rearrangement joins TRBV15 to TRBJ1-2; D unresolved. There are 15 residues in the CDR3. V gave up 4 bases and J gave up 4 bases, with 16 bases separating them. Germline-derived CDR1 and CDR2 are LNHNV and YYDKDF (reference sequence). In DNA, the CDR3 is TGTGCCACCAGCACTCCCAGCGGGGTCACCTATGGCTACACCTTC. Translating it yields CATSTPSGVTYGYTF.

Worth noting for this clonotype: A read error may explain this, as a much larger clone is one base away. This chain connects TRBV4-3 to TRBJ2-3, with a tentative D call TRBD2 (5 bases). V shed 1 base and J shed 4 bases, with 9 bases lying between them. The CDR3 extends over 14 amino acids. The germline V gene encodes CDR1 LGHNA and CDR2 YSLEER. In DNA form, the CDR3 reads TGCGCCAGCAGCCAAGGAGGGCTCTCAGATACGCAGTATTTT. Its translation: CASSQGGLSDTQYF.

This clonotype came up a few times. The chain couples TRBV4-2 to TRBJ1-4; tentative D call: TRBD1 (5 bases). Germline assignment: CDR1 LGHNA and CDR2 YNFKEQ. Trimming stripped 0 bases from V and 7 bases from J, with 6 bases between. This CDR3 has 13 residues. CDR3 coding DNA: TGTGCCAGCAGCCAAGATGGGGGTGAAAAACTGTTTTTT. Protein: CASSQDGGEKLFF.

This chain joins TRBV29-1 and TRBJ2-7, with D perhaps TRBD2 (6 bases). Germline loops: CDR1 SQVTM, CDR2 ANQGSEA. This CDR3 has 16 residues. Trimming stripped 6 bases from V and 2 bases from J, with 23 bases between. CDR3 coding DNA: TGCAGCGTCCTCTTGGGTTTTGCGGGGAATCCCTACGAGCAGTACTTC. Protein product: CSVLLGFAGNPYEQYF.

This clonotype has a handful of counts. The V call is TRBV29-1, the J call TRBJ1-1, with unresolved D. The CDR3 contains 13 residues. V lost 1 base and J lost 2, with 8 bases in between. Per the germline V gene, CDR1 is SQVTM and CDR2 is ANQGSEA. CDR3 sequence (DNA): TGCAGCGTTGAAGGGCTCTTTAACACTGAAGCTTTCTTT. Protein sequence: CSVEGLFNTEAFF.

J is TRBJ2-3 and V is TRBV5-1; tentatively, D is TRBD1 (5 bases). Trimming took off 3 bases at V and 4 bases at J, with 12 bases between the two ends. CDR1 is SGHRS, CDR2 YFSETQ, per germline. The CDR3 covers 14 residues. CDR3 amino acids: CASSSDNPADTQYF. CDR3 sequence (DNA): TGCGCCAGCAGCTCGGACAATCCGGCAGATACGCAGTATTTT.

The V call is TRBV4-3, the J call TRBJ2-3, with D maybe TRBD2 (5 bases). The CDR3 spans 17 residues. Trimming cost V 2 bases and J 0 bases, with 15 bases left between them. Germline V CDR1 and CDR2: LGHNA, YSLEER. The CDR3 region has the DNA TGCGCCAGCAGCCAAATACCGGGAAGCTCTAGCACAGATACGCAGTATTTT. Translated, it gives CASSQIPGSSSTDTQYF.

This clonotype was observed a few times. The rearrangement links TRBV28 to TRBJ2-5, with D unclear. The V gene's germline CDR1 is MDHEN and CDR2 SYDVKM. The CDR3 totals 14 residues. Trimming stripped 3 bases from V and 0 bases from J, with 8 bases between. CDR3 DNA: TGTGCCAGCAGTTTTACTGGGTACCAAGAGACCCAGTACTTC. Amino acid sequence: CASSFTGYQETQYF.

This clonotype came up many times. The chain employs TRBV4-1 and TRBJ1-2; possible D gene TRBD1, 6 bases. The germline gives CDR1 MGHRA, CDR2 YSYEKL. Trimming stripped 0 bases from V and 4 bases from J, with 15 bases between. This CDR3 has 16 amino acids. This CDR3 reads CASSQDYTGWGYGYTF. The CDR3 bases are TGCGCCAGCAGCCAAGATTATACAGGGTGGGGCTATGGCTACACCTTC.

In this sample, this clonotype turned up a few times. The rearrangement links TRBV2 to TRBJ2-7, with 7 bases lining up with TRBD1. The ends lost 2 bases at V and 0 bases at J; junction bases unmatched: 7. The CDR3 contains 16 residues. Germline V gene data show CDR1 as SNHLY and CDR2 as FYNNEI. DNA of the CDR3: TGTGCCAGCAGTGAATCTTTGGACAGGATCTCCTACGAGCAGTACTTC. It is translated as CASSESLDRISYEQYF.

This chain joins TRBV4-3 and TRBJ2-3; D is ambiguous. V was pared by 5 bases and J by 6 bases, with 9 bases between. Germline V gene lookup returns CDR1 LGHNA and CDR2 YSLEER. The CDR3 is made up of 12 amino acids. The CDR3 region is CASSTTGDTQYF. The CDR3, as DNA: TGCGCCAGCAGCACCACCGGGGATACGCAGTATTTT.

This clonotype was seen ten or more times. The CDR3, as DNA: TGCAGTGCTAGACCTCGCCGAGGGGGCGGGGAAAAACTGTTTTTT. It specifies CSARPRRGGGEKLFF. The V and J genes are TRBV20-1 and TRBJ1-4; 7 bases line up with TRBD1. V trimming: 2 bases; J trimming: 8 bases; junction bases outside the gene matches: 11. The CDR3 contains 15 residues. CDR1 is DFQATT, CDR2 SNEGSKA, per germline (reference sequence).

The chain employs TRBV5-1 and TRBJ1-1, with D possibly matching TRBD1 (5 bases). Germline lookup yields CDR1 SGHRS and CDR2 YFSETQ. V lost 2 bases and J lost 5, with 16 bases in between. This CDR3 spans 15 amino acids. The CDR3 loop reads CASSFEGDGETEAFF. The CDR3 coding sequence is TGCGCCAGCAGCTTTGAAGGGGACGGGGAGACTGAAGCTTTCTTT.